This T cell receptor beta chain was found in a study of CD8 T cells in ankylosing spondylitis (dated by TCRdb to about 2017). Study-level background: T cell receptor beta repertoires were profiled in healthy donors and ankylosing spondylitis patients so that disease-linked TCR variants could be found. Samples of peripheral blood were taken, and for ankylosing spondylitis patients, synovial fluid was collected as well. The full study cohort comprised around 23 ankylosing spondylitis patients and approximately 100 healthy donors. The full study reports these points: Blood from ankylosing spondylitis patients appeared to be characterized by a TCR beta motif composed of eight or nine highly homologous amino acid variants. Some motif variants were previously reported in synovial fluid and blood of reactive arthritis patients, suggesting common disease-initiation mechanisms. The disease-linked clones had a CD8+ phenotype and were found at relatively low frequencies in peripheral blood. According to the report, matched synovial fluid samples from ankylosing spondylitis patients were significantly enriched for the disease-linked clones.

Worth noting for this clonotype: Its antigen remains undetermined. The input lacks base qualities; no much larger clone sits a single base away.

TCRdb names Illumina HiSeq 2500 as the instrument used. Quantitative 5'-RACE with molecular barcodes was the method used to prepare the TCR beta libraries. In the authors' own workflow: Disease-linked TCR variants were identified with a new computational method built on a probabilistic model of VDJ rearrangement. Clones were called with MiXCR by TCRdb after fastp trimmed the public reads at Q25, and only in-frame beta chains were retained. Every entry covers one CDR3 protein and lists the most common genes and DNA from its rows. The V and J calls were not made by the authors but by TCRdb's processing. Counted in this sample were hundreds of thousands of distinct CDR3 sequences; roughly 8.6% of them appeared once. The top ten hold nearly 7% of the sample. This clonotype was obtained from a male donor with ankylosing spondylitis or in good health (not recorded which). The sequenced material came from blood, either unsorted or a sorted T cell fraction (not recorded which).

The sequenced DNA is TGTGCCAGCCGCCCCGATCGTAGGAGCGATACGCAGTATTTT. This gives the protein CASRPDRRSDTQYF. The V and J segments used are TRBV7-2 and TRBJ2-3; the D gene is not confidently resolved. The V and J ends are trimmed by 8 bases and 6 bases, leaving 18 bases between them. The CDR3 measures 14 amino acids from cysteine to phenylalanine. The retained sequence is limited to the CDR3, 42 bases, with the frame set at the first base. In the germline V gene, CDR1 corresponds to SGHTA and CDR2 to FQGNSA.